Presented here are 21 T cell receptor beta chains from one specimen sequenced in a study of read filtering for tumor transcriptome and immune sequencing. The library was built from 400 ng RNA with molecular barcoded adaptors for alpha/delta and beta/gamma chains. TCRdb re-derived calls from the reads in MiXCR, one entry per CDR3 protein. The sample includes 75,000 to 95,000 distinct CDR3 sequences, roughly 21% of them seen just once. Sequencing input: a population of CD138-negative cells sorted from bone marrow. The origin of the receptors is a donor aged 40 or over with multiple myeloma.

This clonotype has ten or more counts. The J gene is TRBJ1-6, the V gene TRBV5-1, with D possibly TRBD1 on 5 matching bases. V was cut by 2 bases and J by 10 bases, with 13 bases left in between. Germline-derived CDR1 and CDR2 are SGHRS and YFSETQ. This CDR3 contains 14 residues. CDR3: CASSFEVGESPLHF. The CDR3 DNA reads TGCGCCAGCAGCTTCGAGGTAGGGGAATCACCCCTCCACTTT.

This clonotype was detected only a few times. The chain is built from TRBV7-2 and TRBJ2-2, with TRBD1 matching over 10 bases. The V segment lost 4 bases and the J segment 6 bases; nucleotides outside the gene matches: 11. Germline V gives CDR1 SGHTA, CDR2 FQGNSA. The CDR3 loop spans 17 amino acids. The CDR3 nucleotides are TGTGCCAGCAGCTCAAGGGCGGGACAGGGGAGGGCCGGGGAGCTGTTTTTT. This translates into CASSSRAGQGRAGELFF.

This clonotype was counted ten times or more. This chain joins TRBV4-2 and TRBJ2-7; perhaps TRBD2 as D (6 bases). Germline V gene sequence: CDR1 LGHNA, CDR2 YNFKEQ. Trimming took 1 base from V and 6 from J, leaving 19 bases between them. CDR3 length equals 16 residues. This CDR3 is CASSQGPTGSQGEQYF. The CDR3 DNA sequence: TGTGCCAGCAGCCAAGGCCCCACCGGGAGCCAAGGCGAGCAGTACTTC.

This clonotype was recorded many times. This rearrangement joins TRBV5-1 to TRBJ2-3; no reliable D call. This CDR3 contains 15 residues. Trimming left V 6 bases short and J 1 base short, with 15 bases between. CDR1 and CDR2 (germline): SGHRS, YFSETQ. The CDR3 region has the DNA TGCGCCAGCAACTTCCATCGCCCCGGCACAGATACGCAGTATTTT. It specifies CASNFHRPGTDTQYF. The full variable domain, in which reference TRBV5-1 and TRBJ2-3 provide the parts outside the CDR3, is KAGVTQTPRYLIKTRGQQVTLSCSPISGHRSVSWYQQTPGQGLQFLFEYFSETQRNKGNFPGRFSGRQFSNSRSEMNVSTLELGDSALYLCASNFHRPGTDTQYFGPGTRLTVL.

About this clonotype: One junction end does not reproduce the germline sequence, and a read error may be involved. The rearrangement links TRBV12-3 or TRBV12-4 to TRBJ1-6; the D gene is possibly TRBD1 (5 bases). The CDR3 spans 16 residues. CDR3 region: CAGRLGLGEVNSPLHF. Here the CDR3 DNA reads TGTGCCGGCAGACTAGGACTGGGGGAAGTAAATTCACCCCTCCACTTT.

This clonotype was observed many times. A junction end diverges from the germline sequence, so it may reflect a read error. The V gene is TRBV7-9, the J gene TRBJ1-1; D uncertain. The CDR3 runs to 13 residues. The V gene's germline CDR1 is SEHNR and CDR2 FQNEAQ (reference sequence). The CDR3 nucleotides are TGTGCTAGCAGCTTACGAGAGAACACTGAAGCTTTCTTT. This translates into CASSLRENTEAFF.

On this clonotype itself: Given a much more abundant clone one base away, this may be a read error. J is TRBJ2-4 and V is TRBV29-1, with D unclear. Per the germline V gene, CDR1 is SQVTM and CDR2 is ANQGSEA. The ends were cut back, 4 bases at V and 4 bases at J, with 8 bases in the middle. The CDR3 totals 12 residues. The CDR3 coding sequence is TGCAGCGTTGTACGGGCTAAAAACATTCAGTACTTC. It encodes CSVVRAKNIQYF.

Many counts were recorded for this clonotype. The chain has TRBV5-1 and TRBJ2-5; the D gene is possibly TRBD2 (6 bases). Trimming removed 3 bases at V and 7 bases at J, with 7 bases between. The germline CDR1 and CDR2 sequences are SGHRS and YFSETQ. The CDR3 runs 11 residues. DNA of the CDR3: TGCGCCAGCAGCTGGGGAGGGACCCAGTACTTC. Protein sequence: CASSWGGTQYF.

This clonotype was recorded once. Just one base apart from a much larger clone, this may be a read error. The conserved phenylalanine or tryptophan normally closing the CDR3 is absent here, so this likely arose from a read error. The gene calls are TRBV5-6 and TRBJ2-1; no definite D call. Germline CDR1 is SGHDT and CDR2 is YYEEEE. There are 15 residues in the CDR3. Trimming took off 4 bases at V and 1 base at J, with 12 bases between the two ends. DNA of the CDR3: TGTGCCAGCAGCGCCTCGCTGAGATCCTACAATGAGCAGTTCCTC. Translating gives CASSASLRSYNEQFL.

This clonotype was recorded once. With a much larger clone just one base away, this may be a read error. The V gene is TRBV27, the J gene TRBJ2-3; TRBD2 agrees at 12 bases. This CDR3 is 15 amino acids long. V shed 4 bases, J shed 4 bases, and the junction held 3 bases outside the gene matches. In germline, CDR1 is MNHEY, CDR2 SMNVEV (reference sequence). The CDR3: CASSSLAGGSDTQYF. For the CDR3, the DNA is TGTGCCAGCAGTTCACTAGCGGGGGGCTCAGATACGCAGTATTTT.

Concerning this clonotype: A junction end diverges from the germline sequence, so it may reflect a read error. The chain links TRBV25-1 to TRBJ1-1; 8 bases map to TRBD1. The CDR3 loop spans 14 amino acids. Germline V gives CDR1 MGHDK, CDR2 SYGVNS. CDR3 in amino acids: CASSERQGNTEALF. DNA for the CDR3: TGTGCCAGCAGTGAGAGACAGGGGAACACTGAAGCTCTCTTT. The complete variable domain, with remaining parts taken from reference TRBV25-1 and TRBJ1-1, reads EADIYQTPRYLVIGTGKKITLECSQTMGHDKMYWYQQDPGMELHLIHYSYGVNSTEKGDLSSESTVSRIRTEHFPLTLESARPSHTSQYLCASSERQGNTEALFGQGTRLTVV.

This clonotype was found many times. This rearrangement joins TRBV5-1 to TRBJ2-1; D ambiguous. The CDR3 consists of 15 residues. Germline V gene sequence: CDR1 SGHRS, CDR2 YFSETQ. Trimming took off 4 bases at V and 1 base at J, with 12 bases between the two ends. In DNA, the CDR3 is TGCGCCAGCAGCCCGGCTCCCGGTTCCTACAATGAGCAGTTCTTC. The encoded protein is CASSPAPGSYNEQFF.

This clonotype was counted many times. The chain is built from TRBV6-6 and TRBJ1-2; TRBD1 aligns across 8 bases. V was clipped by 5 bases and J by 8 bases; unmatched bases: 13. This CDR3 has 15 residues. Germline lookup yields CDR1 MNHNY and CDR2 SVGAGI (reference sequence). The CDR3 DNA is TGTGCCAGCAGTCCAAGTCAGGGGGCTACTCACGGCTACACCTTC. Its translation: CASSPSQGATHGYTF.

At least ten counts were recorded for this clonotype. The chain joins TRBV7-8 to TRBJ2-7; TRBD2 aligns across 10 bases. Germline loops: CDR1 SGHVS, CDR2 FQNEAQ. The V and J ends lost 1 base and 6 bases, in that order; junction bases with no gene match: 6. The CDR3 runs 15 residues. CDR3 loop: CASSLDLAGALEQYF. The CDR3, as DNA: TGTGCCAGCAGCTTAGATCTAGCGGGGGCCCTCGAGCAGTACTTC.

V gene TRBV5-1 combines with J gene TRBJ2-1; TRBD2 matches at 8 bases. This CDR3 contains 14 residues. Germline V gene data show CDR1 as SGHRS and CDR2 as YFSETQ. Trimming cost V 7 bases and J 7 bases; bases outside gene matches: 10. The CDR3 loop is CASGDGGGLNEQFF. CDR3 bases: TGCGCCAGCGGCGATGGCGGGGGGCTGAATGAGCAGTTCTTC.

This clonotype was observed a handful of times. This chain joins TRBV12-3 or TRBV12-4 and TRBJ1-6; D remains ambiguous. V lost 6 bases to trimming and J lost 7 bases, with 10 bases between them. This CDR3 has 13 residues. As DNA, the CDR3 is TGTGCCAGCAGCCTACCCCCAAATTCACCCCTCCACTTT. Residues: CASSLPPNSPLHF.

In its sample, this clonotype was seen many times. The chain has TRBV7-2 and TRBJ2-3, with a possible D match to TRBD1 (7 bases). The CDR3 extends over 13 amino acids. Deletions cut 4 bases from V and 4 bases from J, with 9 bases between. Germline CDR1 SGHTA, CDR2 FQGNSA. As DNA, the CDR3 is TGTGCCAGCAGCTCCAGGGGGGCAGATACGCAGTATTTT. It codes for CASSSRGADTQYF.

The chain uses TRBV11-2 and TRBJ2-2; D not certain. The V gene's germline CDR1 is SGHAT and CDR2 FQNNGV. The CDR3 consists of 12 residues. With 1 base removed from V and 7 bases from J, the gap between germline ends came to 4 bases. Here the CDR3 reads CASSLALGELFF. The CDR3 DNA reads TGTGCCAGCAGCTTAGCCCTCGGGGAGCTGTTTTTT.

This clonotype was seen many times. V usage is TRBV12-3 or TRBV12-4 and J usage is TRBJ1-1; TRBD1 is a possible D gene (5 bases). The ends were cut back, 4 bases at V and 3 bases at J, with 15 bases in the middle. The CDR3 covers 15 residues. CDR3 residues: CASSYRSSIDTEAFF. Written as DNA, the CDR3 is TGTGCCAGCAGTTACAGGAGTTCGATTGACACTGAAGCTTTCTTT.

This clonotype was recorded only once. A much bigger clone sits one base away, suggesting this may be a read error. As the CDR3 is not closed by the conserved phenylalanine or tryptophan, this likely results from a read error. The rearrangement joins TRBV5-1 to TRBJ1-1, with 8 bases identical to TRBD1. The V gene end was trimmed by 5 bases and the J gene end by 1 base; junction bases not matched to a gene: 1. The CDR3 contains 13 residues. Germline CDR1 is SGHRS and CDR2 is YFSETQ. The CDR3 sequence: CASRGQGNTEAFS. The CDR3 bases are TGCGCCAGCAGAGGACAGGGGAACACTGAAGCTTTCTCT.

In this sample, this clonotype turned up many times. The chain has TRBV28 and TRBJ1-1, with 7 bases aligning to TRBD1. V lost 5 bases and J lost 5; bases outside the gene matches: 2. This CDR3 spans 12 amino acids. The germline CDR1 and CDR2 sequences are MDHEN and SYDVKM. The CDR3 sequence: CASSQDRTEAFF. Written as DNA, the CDR3 is TGTGCCAGCAGTCAGGACAGGACTGAAGCTTTCTTT.